This T cell receptor beta chain was captured by sequencing in a study of OX40 agonist ivuxolimab in advanced cancers. Looking at the study overall: A diagnosis of hepatocellular carcinoma, melanoma, renal cell or head and neck cancer was present in dose-escalation patients.

Remarks on this clone: Its matching antigen is unknown.

Systemic immunosuppression or autoimmune disease history was grounds to exclude patients. V lost 4 bases, J lost 0 bases, and 19 bases lay in between. The CDR3 runs to 18 residues. CDR1 and CDR2 (germline): MNHEY, SMNVEV (reference sequence). Study-wide results and caveats: CD8+ T cells were the subset that, on average, had more expanded clones than CD4+. Several nonresponders also turned out to have low normalized T-cell clonal expansion.

TCRdb's table, derived via immunoSEQ multiplex PCR, lists solely in-frame clones and lacks some. The top ten clones hold 2% to 2.5% of a sample with 60,000 to 65,000 clones, roughly four fifths of them seen once. The sequences come from CD4+ or CD8+ T cells sorted from blood, collected in a trial of the OX40 agonist ivuxolimab. The rearrangement uses TRBV27 and TRBJ2-1; maybe TRBD2 (7 bases). The sequence was collected from an adult with an advanced solid tumor such as melanoma, head and neck, liver or kidney cancer. The CDR3 loop reads CASSSGVGLRSSYNEQFF. CDR3 DNA: TGTGCCAGCAGTTCAGGGGTGGGACTAAGATCCTCCTACAATGAGCAGTTCTTC.